Given below is one T cell receptor (beta chain) in context. The data were obtained in a study of blood T cell repertoires in COVID-19. Across the study: The origin of the acute and convalescent COVID-19 samples was the United States, Italy and Spain. Nucleic acid was either cDNA or gDNA, and it came from T cells, B-cell-depleted T cells, or PBMCs.

From germline, CDR1 is SGHTS and CDR2 YDEGEE. The CDR3 contains 15 residues. The ends were cut back, 5 bases at V and 3 bases at J, with 14 bases in the middle. In the authors' methods: Amplification with reference gene primers provided the estimates of nucleated cell counts. Produced via immunoSEQ multiplex PCR; TCRdb's table is partial and in-frame only. That table supplies the V and J calls and clone size; D and trimming were determined from the DNA. This sample has around 140,000 clones, with 80% to 85% found just once. Specimen: peripheral blood. The sequence was collected from a man in his 60s with acute or convalescent COVID-19. The chain combines TRBV5-8 with TRBJ2-2; the D gene is possibly TRBD1 (6 bases). CDR3 nucleotide sequence: TGTGCCAGCAGGGGAAGTGGGGGCTACACCGGGGAGCTGTTTTTT. Translated, it gives CASRGSGGYTGELFF.